The 11 T cell receptor beta chains below all came from one sample that was sequenced in a study of Graves' ophthalmopathy and Graves' hyperthyroidism. TCR beta CDR3 amplification used RNA transcripts. The library came from an HTBI-primed first-round RT-PCR and a second-round multiplex PCR. TCRdb analysed the multiplex PCR reads with MiXCR anew, one entry per CDR3 protein. Here the sample spans 200,000 to 250,000 distinct CDR3 sequences, 45% to 55% being singletons. What was sequenced was peripheral blood. Every receptor here comes from an adult man with Graves' ophthalmopathy.

This clonotype showed up just once. The chain recombines TRBV5-1 with TRBJ2-5, with D perhaps TRBD2 (5 bases). Germline loops: CDR1 SGHRS, CDR2 YFSETQ. The ends were cut back, 6 bases at V and 4 bases at J, with 19 bases in the middle. The CDR3 has 15 residues. In DNA form, the CDR3 reads TGCGCCAGCAAATGGACTCGGGCTCGGGGAGAGACCCAGTACTTC. The encoded protein is CASKWTRARGETQYF.

There are a few counts of this clonotype. The chain combines TRBV7-8 with TRBJ1-5; TRBD1 might be the D (5 bases). The CDR3 is made up of 13 amino acids. V shed 2 bases and J shed 9 bases, with 11 bases lying between them. Per germline, CDR1 SGHVS and CDR2 FQNEAQ. The CDR3 here is CASSLKEGTPQHF. As DNA, the CDR3 is TGTGCCAGCAGCTTAAAAGAGGGGACGCCCCAGCATTTT.

The genes are TRBV20-1 and TRBJ1-1; D perhaps matches TRBD1 (6 bases). The germline V gene has CDR1 DFQATT and CDR2 SNEGSKA (reference sequence). This CDR3 is 13 amino acids long. The V end was cut by 6 bases, the J end by 2 bases, with 13 bases between. CDR3 loop: CSADDRLNTEAFF. For the CDR3, the DNA is TGCAGTGCGGACGACAGGCTTAACACTGAAGCTTTCTTT.

This chain connects TRBV15 to TRBJ2-5; 12 bases line up with TRBD1. In germline, CDR1 is LNHNV, CDR2 YYDKDF (reference sequence). The length of the CDR3 is 16 residues. V shed 1 base, J shed 5 bases, and the junction held 5 bases outside the gene matches. This chain's CDR3 is CATSRVGQGAGETQYF. CDR3 DNA: TGTGCCACCAGCAGAGTGGGACAGGGGGCAGGGGAGACCCAGTACTTC.

This chain's CDR3 is CASSSDSEETQYF. The CDR3 coding sequence is TGTGCCAGCAGCTCCGACAGTGAAGAGACCCAGTACTTC. The chain joins TRBV11-1 to TRBJ2-5; D perhaps matches TRBD1 (5 bases). In germline, CDR1 is SGHAT, CDR2 FQDESV (reference sequence). This CDR3 is built from 13 residues. Trimming cost V 4 bases and J 3 bases, with 9 bases left between them.

This clonotype came up many times. This CDR3 is CASSMLQGGSTEAFF. DNA for the CDR3: TGTGCCAGTAGTATGCTCCAGGGAGGGTCCACTGAAGCTTTCTTT. The chain couples TRBV19 to TRBJ1-1; D is perhaps TRBD1 (5 bases). There are 15 residues in the CDR3. Deletions cut 3 bases from V and 4 bases from J, with 15 bases between. Germline CDR1 reads LNHDA; CDR2 reads SQIVND (reference sequence). The full variable domain, its missing parts supplied by reference TRBV19 and TRBJ1-1, is DGGITQSPKYLFRKEGQNVTLSCEQNLNHDAMYWYRQDPGQGLRLIYYSQIVNDFQKGDIAEGYSVSREKKESFPLTVTSAQKNPTAFYLCASSMLQGGSTEAFFGQGTRLTVV.

The chain couples TRBV7-9 to TRBJ2-7, with D maybe TRBD2 (5 bases). This CDR3 has 14 residues. Trimming pared 3 bases from V and 6 bases from J, leaving 15 bases between. Germline assignment: CDR1 SEHNR and CDR2 FQNEAQ (reference sequence). The CDR3: CASSLEVAAGEQYF. As DNA, the CDR3 is TGTGCCAGCAGCTTGGAGGTGGCGGCGGGCGAGCAGTACTTC.

The chain is built from TRBV5-5 and TRBJ2-2, with 8 bases lining up with TRBD1. The CDR3 is 15 residues long. Germline loops: CDR1 SGHKS, CDR2 YYEKEE (reference sequence). The V gene end was trimmed by 3 bases and the J gene end by 8 bases; junction bases not matched to a gene: 9. The CDR3 DNA reads TGTGCCAGCAGCTACGGGACAGGAGGAGGAGGGGAGCTGTTTTTT. Translating it yields CASSYGTGGGGELFF.

The table lists this clonotype with a few counts. This chain connects TRBV7-8 to TRBJ1-1; D remains ambiguous. Germline V lookup: CDR1 SGHVS, CDR2 FQNEAQ. The CDR3 spans 14 residues. V was cut by 2 bases and J by 0 bases, with 7 bases left in between. CDR3 DNA: TGTGCCAGCAGCTTAAGGGTGCTGAACACTGAAGCTTTCTTT. It specifies CASSLRVLNTEAFF.

On this clonotype itself: The DNA is left out, because the CDR3 cannot be placed on it with certainty; the CDR3 is given as TCRdb lists it. The chain joins TRBV9 to TRBJ1-5. The CDR3 length is 14 residues, termini included. From germline, CDR1 is SGDLS and CDR2 YYNGEE. CDR3 loop: CASSVGPGNQPRHF.

J is TRBJ1-2 and V is TRBV4-2; D gene unclear. The ends were cut back, 0 bases at V and 3 bases at J, with 5 bases in the middle. The CDR3 sequence is 13 residues long. Germline V lookup: CDR1 LGHNA, CDR2 YNFKEQ. CDR3 region: CASSQEQYYGYTF. CDR3 sequence (DNA): TGTGCCAGCAGCCAAGAGCAGTACTATGGCTACACCTTC.